A selection of T cell receptor beta chains follows, all from one sample in a study of blood T cell repertoires in COVID-19. The method was immunoSEQ multiplex PCR; TCRdb's version includes in-frame clones alone and lacks a portion of them. This table has hundreds of thousands of clones, roughly 86% appearing once. The sequenced sample consisted of peripheral blood. These receptors all come from a woman under 40 with COVID-19, enrolled during active disease. CDR3s include the opening cysteine and the closing phenylalanine or tryptophan. The D gene is left open where the match is weak. Some rows have no size entry. The others give once, few or many, or a class for an expanded clone.

cdr3_length: 14
v_call: TRBV23-1
clone_size: -
d_call: -
j_call: TRBJ1-1
cdr3_aa: CASSQPTGFTEAFF
cdr3_nt: TGCGCCAGCAGTCAGCCGACAGGATTCACTGAAGCTTTCTTT

cdr3_length: 16
v_call: TRBV6-6
clone_size: -
d_call: TRBD2
j_call: TRBJ2-1
cdr3_aa: CASSLLTSGVYNEQFF
cdr3_nt: TGTGCCAGCAGTCTACTGACTAGCGGGGTGTACAATGAGCAGTTCTTC

cdr3_length: 14
v_call: TRBV28
clone_size: -
d_call: TRBD1
j_call: TRBJ2-5
cdr3_aa: CASSLLTATGAQYF
cdr3_nt: TGTGCCAGCAGTTTGCTTACTGCGACAGGGGCGCAGTACTTC

cdr3_length: 16
v_call: TRBV15
clone_size: -
d_call: -
j_call: TRBJ1-2
cdr3_aa: CATSRVGGTAGDGYTF
cdr3_nt: TGTGCCACCAGCAGAGTGGGGGGGACGGCGGGGGATGGCTACACCTTC

cdr3_length: 16
v_call: TRBV4-3
clone_size: -
d_call: -
j_call: TRBJ2-1
cdr3_aa: CASSQGVAGAPGEQFF
cdr3_nt: TGCGCCAGCAGCCAAGGGGTCGCGGGGGCCCCAGGGGAGCAGTTCTTC

cdr3_length: 13
v_call: TRBV19
clone_size: -
d_call: TRBD1
j_call: TRBJ1-1
cdr3_aa: CASKTGMNTEAFF
cdr3_nt: TGTGCCAGTAAGACAGGGATGAACACTGAAGCTTTCTTT

cdr3_length: 14
v_call: TRBV15
clone_size: -
d_call: -
j_call: TRBJ1-6
cdr3_aa: CATSKSREVSPLHF
cdr3_nt: TGTGCCACCAGCAAATCCAGGGAGGTTTCACCCCTCCACTTT

cdr3_length: 13
v_call: TRBV11-2
clone_size: few
d_call: -
j_call: TRBJ1-3
cdr3_aa: CASSLATGGTIYF
cdr3_nt: TGTGCCAGCAGCTTAGCCACCGGGGGCACCATATATTTT

cdr3_length: 16
v_call: TRBV27
clone_size: -
d_call: -
j_call: TRBJ1-4
cdr3_aa: CASSKAPRRTNEKLFF
cdr3_nt: TGTGCCAGCAGTAAGGCCCCGAGGCGAACTAATGAAAAACTGTTTTTT

cdr3_length: 16
v_call: TRBV10-3
clone_size: -
d_call: -
j_call: TRBJ2-3
cdr3_aa: CAISESWSGFTDTQYF
cdr3_nt: TGTGCCATCAGTGAGTCGTGGAGCGGGTTCACAGATACGCAGTATTTT

cdr3_length: 13
v_call: TRBV2
clone_size: -
d_call: TRBD1
j_call: TRBJ2-5
cdr3_aa: CASMQGARGTQYF
cdr3_nt: TGTGCCAGCATGCAGGGGGCGCGGGGGACCCAGTACTTC

cdr3_length: 16
v_call: TRBV13
clone_size: -
d_call: -
j_call: TRBJ1-3
cdr3_aa: CASSLGPGVPGNTIYF
cdr3_nt: TGTGCCAGCAGCTTAGGCCCAGGGGTGCCTGGAAACACCATATATTTT

cdr3_length: 13
v_call: TRBV6-5
clone_size: -
d_call: -
j_call: TRBJ1-1
cdr3_aa: CASSTGLNTEAFF
cdr3_nt: TGTGCCAGCAGCACGGGACTCAACACTGAAGCTTTCTTT

cdr3_length: 17
v_call: TRBV4-1
clone_size: -
d_call: TRBD1
j_call: TRBJ1-5
cdr3_aa: CASSQSVEGGAHQPQHF
cdr3_nt: TGCGCCAGCAGCCAATCGGTCGAAGGGGGCGCGCATCAGCCCCAGCATTTT

cdr3_length: 14
v_call: TRBV11-3
clone_size: once
d_call: -
j_call: TRBJ1-2
cdr3_aa: CASSENEASYGYTF
cdr3_nt: TGTGCCAGCAGCGAGAATGAGGCGAGCTATGGCTACACCTTC

cdr3_length: 15
v_call: TRBV9
clone_size: -
d_call: TRBD2
j_call: TRBJ2-3
cdr3_aa: CASSVLRGDTDTQYF
cdr3_nt: TGTGCCAGCAGCGTACTCCGGGGGGACACAGATACGCAGTATTTT

cdr3_length: 14
v_call: TRBV6-5
clone_size: -
d_call: TRBD1
j_call: TRBJ1-4
cdr3_aa: CASRGTGVYEKLFF
cdr3_nt: TGTGCCAGCAGGGGGACAGGGGTATATGAAAAACTGTTTTTT

cdr3_length: 14
v_call: TRBV5-6
clone_size: -
d_call: -
j_call: TRBJ1-5
cdr3_aa: CASSLGRTLGPQHF
cdr3_nt: TGTGCCAGCAGCTTGGGTCGGACTTTGGGGCCCCAGCATTTT

cdr3_length: 21
v_call: TRBV6-2/TRBV6-3
clone_size: -
d_call: TRBD1
j_call: TRBJ2-2
cdr3_aa: CASSYPSGQEVTSANTGELFF
cdr3_nt: TGTGCCAGCAGTTACCCCTCGGGACAGGAGGTAACCAGCGCGAACACCGGGGAGCTGTTTTTT

cdr3_length: 16
v_call: TRBV11-2
clone_size: -
d_call: -
j_call: TRBJ1-1
cdr3_aa: CASSPYLMGANTEAFF
cdr3_nt: TGTGCCAGCAGCCCCTACCTAATGGGGGCCAACACTGAAGCTTTCTTT

cdr3_length: 16
v_call: TRBV30
clone_size: few
d_call: -
j_call: TRBJ2-3
cdr3_aa: CAWSGLAGASTDTQYF
cdr3_nt: TGTGCCTGGAGCGGGCTGGCGGGGGCGAGCACAGATACGCAGTATTTT

cdr3_length: 14
v_call: TRBV5-1
clone_size: -
d_call: TRBD1
j_call: TRBJ1-2
cdr3_aa: CASSLGTGPSGYTF
cdr3_nt: TGCGCCAGCAGCCTCGGGACAGGGCCATCTGGCTACACCTTC

cdr3_length: 15
v_call: TRBV6-1
clone_size: -
d_call: -
j_call: TRBJ1-5
cdr3_aa: CASSEDDRFNQPQHF
cdr3_nt: TGTGCCAGCAGTGAGGATGACAGGTTCAATCAGCCCCAGCATTTT

cdr3_length: 15
v_call: TRBV24-1
clone_size: -
d_call: -
j_call: TRBJ2-1
cdr3_aa: CATSDSTSGYNEQFF
cdr3_nt: TGTGCCACCAGTGATTCTACCAGCGGGTACAATGAGCAGTTCTTC

cdr3_length: 14
v_call: TRBV20-1
clone_size: once
d_call: -
j_call: TRBJ1-1
cdr3_aa: CSARGGQGLTEAFF
cdr3_nt: TGCAGTGCTCGTGGGGGGCAGGGTTTGACTGAAGCTTTCTTT

cdr3_length: 14
v_call: TRBV28
clone_size: -
d_call: -
j_call: TRBJ2-3
cdr3_aa: CASSSPSSRDTQYF
cdr3_nt: TGTGCCAGCAGTTCGCCGTCTAGCAGGGATACGCAGTATTTT

cdr3_length: 15
v_call: TRBV7-9
clone_size: -
d_call: -
j_call: TRBJ1-1
cdr3_aa: CASSAQAGPNTEAFF
cdr3_nt: TGTGCCAGCAGCGCCCAAGCGGGGCCGAACACTGAAGCTTTCTTT

cdr3_length: 14
v_call: TRBV19
clone_size: few
d_call: -
j_call: TRBJ1-2
cdr3_aa: CASSTTDRRYGYTF
cdr3_nt: TGTGCCAGTAGCACCACCGACAGGCGCTATGGCTACACCTTC

cdr3_length: 15
v_call: TRBV18
clone_size: -
d_call: -
j_call: TRBJ2-1
cdr3_aa: CASTNVDVSLNEQFF
cdr3_nt: TGTGCCAGCACAAACGTTGATGTCAGTCTCAATGAGCAGTTCTTC

cdr3_length: 17
v_call: TRBV6-1
clone_size: -
d_call: -
j_call: TRBJ1-1
cdr3_aa: CASSALPTGYGNTEAFF
cdr3_nt: TGTGCCAGCAGTGCGCTCCCCACAGGGTACGGGAACACTGAAGCTTTCTTT

cdr3_length: 14
v_call: TRBV28
clone_size: -
d_call: TRBD1
j_call: TRBJ1-2
cdr3_aa: CASSDLQGAHGYTF
cdr3_nt: TGTGCCAGCAGCGACTTACAGGGGGCCCATGGCTACACCTTC

cdr3_length: 15
v_call: TRBV4-1
clone_size: -
d_call: TRBD2
j_call: TRBJ2-7
cdr3_aa: CASSQDGRGGNEQYF
cdr3_nt: TGCGCCAGCAGCCAAGATGGGAGGGGTGGGAACGAGCAGTACTTC

cdr3_length: 14
v_call: TRBV4-1
clone_size: -
d_call: -
j_call: TRBJ1-4
cdr3_aa: CASSPPSTNEKLFF
cdr3_nt: TGCGCCAGCAGCCCCCCCTCAACTAATGAAAAACTGTTTTTT

cdr3_length: 15
v_call: TRBV6-5
clone_size: -
d_call: -
j_call: TRBJ1-3
cdr3_aa: CASSPDWSSGNTIYF
cdr3_nt: TGTGCCAGCAGTCCTGACTGGAGCTCTGGAAACACCATATATTTT

cdr3_length: 18
v_call: TRBV5-8
clone_size: -
d_call: TRBD1
j_call: TRBJ1-3
cdr3_aa: CASSYWGQGAITGNTIYF
cdr3_nt: TGTGCCAGCAGCTATTGGGGCCAGGGGGCGATCACTGGAAACACCATATATTTT

cdr3_length: 14
v_call: TRBV5-1
clone_size: -
d_call: TRBD1
j_call: TRBJ1-1
cdr3_aa: CASSTTGGNTEAFF
cdr3_nt: TGCGCCAGCAGCACGACAGGGGGTAACACTGAAGCTTTCTTT

cdr3_length: 13
v_call: TRBV6-5
clone_size: -
d_call: TRBD1
j_call: TRBJ2-7
cdr3_aa: CASGPTGAYEQYF
cdr3_nt: TGTGCCAGCGGGCCGACAGGGGCCTACGAGCAGTACTTC

cdr3_length: 14
v_call: TRBV19
clone_size: -
d_call: -
j_call: TRBJ2-2
cdr3_aa: CASSMGGGTGELFF
cdr3_nt: TGTGCCAGTAGTATGGGAGGGGGCACCGGGGAGCTGTTTTTT

cdr3_length: 14
v_call: TRBV7-9
clone_size: -
d_call: -
j_call: TRBJ1-2
cdr3_aa: CASSPPVRDYGYTF
cdr3_nt: TGTGCCAGCAGCCCTCCGGTACGTGACTATGGCTACACCTTC

cdr3_length: 14
v_call: TRBV3-1/TRBV3-2
clone_size: -
d_call: -
j_call: TRBJ1-4
cdr3_aa: CASSHRAGDEKLFF
cdr3_nt: TGTGCCAGCAGCCACAGGGCGGGAGATGAAAAACTGTTTTTT

cdr3_length: 14
v_call: TRBV5-1
clone_size: few
d_call: -
j_call: TRBJ1-1
cdr3_aa: CASSLNGQNTEAFF
cdr3_nt: TGCGCCAGCAGCTTAAACGGACAGAACACTGAAGCTTTCTTT

cdr3_length: 13
v_call: TRBV25-1
clone_size: -
d_call: TRBD1
j_call: TRBJ1-2
cdr3_aa: CASTQGEFYGYTF
cdr3_nt: TGTGCCAGCACTCAGGGGGAGTTCTATGGCTACACCTTC

cdr3_length: 13
v_call: TRBV25-1
clone_size: few
d_call: -
j_call: TRBJ1-5
cdr3_aa: CASSGYSNQPQHF
cdr3_nt: TGTGCCAGCAGTGGCTATAGCAATCAGCCCCAGCATTTT

cdr3_length: 14
v_call: TRBV9
clone_size: -
d_call: -
j_call: TRBJ1-3
cdr3_aa: CASSGASSGNTIYF
cdr3_nt: TGTGCCAGCAGCGGAGCCTCCTCTGGAAACACCATATATTTT

cdr3_length: 16
v_call: TRBV2
clone_size: -
d_call: TRBD1
j_call: TRBJ1-3
cdr3_aa: CASSPGQGRLGNTIYF
cdr3_nt: TGTGCCAGCAGCCCGGGACAGGGGAGGCTCGGAAACACCATATATTTT

cdr3_length: 12
v_call: TRBV6-5
clone_size: once
d_call: -
j_call: TRBJ1-2
cdr3_aa: CASREGSYGYTF
cdr3_nt: TGTGCCAGCAGAGAGGGCTCTTACGGCTACACCTTC

cdr3_length: 14
v_call: TRBV28
clone_size: -
d_call: TRBD1
j_call: TRBJ2-4
cdr3_aa: CASNPAGQGDIQYF
cdr3_nt: TGTGCCAGCAACCCAGCGGGACAGGGGGACATTCAGTACTTC

cdr3_length: 16
v_call: TRBV27
clone_size: -
d_call: TRBD2
j_call: TRBJ2-5
cdr3_aa: CASGSSGDYHQETQYF
cdr3_nt: TGTGCCAGCGGCAGCTCTGGGGACTACCACCAAGAGACCCAGTACTTC

cdr3_length: 15
v_call: TRBV5-4
clone_size: -
d_call: -
j_call: TRBJ2-2
cdr3_aa: CASSLRQGGTGELFF
cdr3_nt: TGTGCCAGCAGCTTACGACAGGGAGGCACCGGGGAGCTGTTTTTT

cdr3_length: 13
v_call: TRBV6-6
clone_size: once
d_call: -
j_call: TRBJ1-6
cdr3_aa: CASSYGVNSPLHF
cdr3_nt: TGTGCCAGCAGTTACGGAGTAAATTCACCCCTCCACTTT

cdr3_length: 12
v_call: TRBV5-4
clone_size: -
d_call: -
j_call: TRBJ1-2
cdr3_aa: CASSQYPYGYTF
cdr3_nt: TGTGCCAGCAGTCAGTATCCTTATGGCTACACCTTC

cdr3_length: 14
v_call: TRBV18
clone_size: -
d_call: -
j_call: TRBJ1-4
cdr3_aa: CASSRAGGLEKLFF
cdr3_nt: TGTGCCAGCTCACGGGCCGGGGGACTTGAAAAACTGTTTTTT

cdr3_length: 11
v_call: TRBV6-5
clone_size: -
d_call: -
j_call: TRBJ1-2
cdr3_aa: CASNSGGGYTF
cdr3_nt: TGTGCCAGCAACTCCGGGGGAGGCTACACCTTC

cdr3_length: 15
v_call: TRBV30
clone_size: -
d_call: TRBD2
j_call: TRBJ2-3
cdr3_aa: CAWSFLAGVADTQYF
cdr3_nt: TGTGCCTGGAGTTTCTTAGCGGGGGTAGCAGATACGCAGTATTTT

cdr3_length: 18
v_call: TRBV11-3
clone_size: -
d_call: TRBD1
j_call: TRBJ2-1
cdr3_aa: CASSSFGIAGQGDNEQFF
cdr3_nt: TGTGCCAGCAGCTCCTTTGGTATTGCGGGACAGGGAGACAATGAGCAGTTCTTC

cdr3_length: 12
v_call: TRBV7-9
clone_size: -
d_call: -
j_call: TRBJ1-1
cdr3_aa: CASSPDSTEAFF
cdr3_nt: TGTGCCAGCAGCCCCGACAGTACTGAAGCTTTCTTT